The next 29 T cell receptor beta chains were all read from a single sample in a study of OX40 agonist ivuxolimab in advanced cancers. Only in-frame clones appear in the TCRdb table, and some are missing; sequencing was by immunoSEQ multiplex PCR. The top ten clones hold just over 2% of a sample with approximately 92,000 clones, approximately 94% of them seen once. This material consisted of CD4+ or CD8+ T cells sorted from blood, taken in a trial of the OX40 agonist ivuxolimab. The receptors were sampled from an adult with an advanced solid tumor such as melanoma, head and neck, liver or kidney cancer.

The chain has TRBV7-6 and TRBJ1-5; 8 bases are shared with TRBD1. V shed 5 bases, J shed 3 bases, and the junction held 12 bases outside the gene matches. Germline values: CDR1 SGHVS, CDR2 FNYEAQ. The CDR3 extends over 17 amino acids. The CDR3 bases are TGTGCCAGCAGCCAGTTACAGGGGGGAGTCCCCAATCAGCCCCAGCATTTT. Its translation: CASSQLQGGVPNQPQHF.

This chain connects TRBV7-8 to TRBJ2-1; 13 nucleotides agree with TRBD2. Germline loops: CDR1 SGHVS, CDR2 FQNEAQ. The V and J ends lost 5 bases and 8 bases, in that order; junction bases with no gene match: 6. The CDR3 loop spans 15 amino acids. This CDR3 reads CASSNGLAGDDEQFF. The CDR3 coding sequence is TGTGCCAGCAGCAACGGACTAGCGGGAGATGATGAGCAGTTCTTC.

The J gene is TRBJ2-1, the V gene TRBV9, with TRBD2 matching 8 bases. J lost 8 bases, V lost 4 bases, and 8 bases had no gene match. CDR1 is SGDLS, CDR2 YYNGEE, per germline. This CDR3 region has 14 residues. CDR3 sequence (DNA): TGTGCCAGCAGCCCTAGTGGACTAGCCTATGAGCAGTTCTTC. Protein sequence: CASSPSGLAYEQFF.

The chain employs TRBV4-1 and TRBJ2-2; D unresolved. Trimming removed 1 base at V and 7 bases at J, with 13 bases between. The CDR3 extends over 15 amino acids. Germline V lookup: CDR1 MGHRA, CDR2 YSYEKL. In DNA, the CDR3 is TGCGCCAGCAGCCAAGTGAATCTTTTGGACGGGGAGCTGTTTTTT. Translating it yields CASSQVNLLDGELFF.

The V gene is TRBV19, the J gene TRBJ1-6, with 9 bases identical to TRBD1. CDR3 size: 15 residues. J lost 9 bases, V lost 4 bases, and 7 bases had no gene match. Germline CDR1 is LNHDA and CDR2 is SQIVND (reference sequence). The CDR3 protein is CASSTGQGIVSPLHF. CDR3 sequence (DNA): TGTGCCAGTAGTACCGGACAGGGGATCGTTTCACCCCTCCACTTT. Together with reference TRBV19 and TRBJ1-6, the CDR3 gives the full variable domain: DGGITQSPKYLFRKEGQNVTLSCEQNLNHDAMYWYRQDPGQGLRLIYYSQIVNDFQKGDIAEGYSVSREKKESFPLTVTSAQKNPTAFYLCASSTGQGIVSPLHFGNGTRLTVT.

The chain joins TRBV5-1 to TRBJ2-7; D not resolved. The CDR3 is 12 residues long. The V end lost 3 bases, the J end lost 0 bases, and 4 bases lay between the germline ends. Germline CDR1 reads SGHRS; CDR2 reads YFSETQ. The CDR3 DNA follows: TGCGCCAGCAGCTCACCCTCCTACGAGCAGTACTTC. It yields the protein CASSSPSYEQYF.

The V call is TRBV14, the J call TRBJ2-7; 10 bases map to TRBD1. The CDR3 spans 17 residues. Germline values: CDR1 SGHDN, CDR2 FVKESK. Unmatched junction bases numbered 9, after V lost 2 bases and J lost 2 bases. CDR3: CASSQRNVGQGAYEQYF. The DNA for the CDR3 is TGTGCCAGCAGCCAAAGGAACGTCGGACAGGGGGCCTACGAGCAGTACTTC.

J is TRBJ2-7 and V is TRBV4-3; possible D gene TRBD2, 6 bases. Germline CDR1 and CDR2: LGHNA and YSLEER. This CDR3 is 15 amino acids long. V lost 0 bases and J 5 bases, leaving 14 bases between the germline ends. CDR3 amino acids: CASSQDAGSGNEQYF. CDR3 coding DNA: TGCGCCAGCAGCCAAGATGCCGGGAGTGGCAACGAGCAGTACTTC.

CDR3 sequence (DNA): TGTGCCAGCAGCTTGGCGGGGACCCCTACTAGCACAGATACGCAGTATTTT. As protein: CASSLAGTPTSTDTQYF. J is TRBJ2-3 and V is TRBV5-6; D tentatively fits TRBD1 or TRBD2 (5 bases each). Germline V gives CDR1 SGHDT, CDR2 YYEEEE. Trimming removed 0 bases from V and 0 bases from J, with 14 bases in between. The CDR3 is 17 residues long.

The rearrangement joins TRBV28 to TRBJ2-1, with 7 nucleotides matching TRBD2. Germline V gene sequence: CDR1 MDHEN, CDR2 SYDVKM. The CDR3 runs to 11 residues. The ends lost 6 bases at V and 8 bases at J; junction bases unmatched: 1. The CDR3: CASRLAHEQFF. The DNA for the CDR3 is TGTGCCAGCAGACTAGCGCATGAGCAGTTCTTC.

This clone was picked up one time. This chain uses TRBV2 with TRBJ1-2, with D possibly matching TRBD1 (6 bases). The germline V gene encodes CDR1 SNHLY and CDR2 FYNNEI. Trimming took off 2 bases at V and 1 base at J, with 8 bases between the two ends. The CDR3 extends over 14 amino acids. The CDR3 loop is CASSERTDNYGYTF. CDR3 sequence (DNA): TGTGCCAGCAGTGAAAGGACAGATAACTATGGCTACACCTTC.

This clone was detected once. This chain joins TRBV30 and TRBJ1-3; D possibly corresponds to TRBD1 (5 bases). CDR3 length: 20 residues. Deletions cut 1 base from V and 3 bases from J, with 28 bases between. Germline CDR1 is GTSNPN and CDR2 is SVGIG (reference sequence). The chain's CDR3 is CAWSAHGAPALNWDGNTIYF. The CDR3 bases are TGTGCCTGGAGTGCCCATGGGGCACCGGCCCTTAATTGGGATGGAAACACCATATATTTT.

This chain links TRBV2 with TRBJ1-4; D remains unclear. Germline CDR1 reads SNHLY; CDR2 reads FYNNEI. There are 16 residues in the CDR3. V was pared by 4 bases and J by 4 bases, with 16 bases between. For the CDR3, the DNA is TGTGCCAGCAGTGGAGACCCCCCGGAGGGTAATGAAAAACTGTTTTTT. This codes for CASSGDPPEGNEKLFF.

V usage is TRBV21-1 and J usage is TRBJ1-1; the table names TRBD1, a call not compared with the DNA. TRBV21-1 is listed as a pseudogene. The CDR3 spans 20 residues. The CDR3 region has the DNA TGTGCCAGCAGCAAAGCGCTCCCATGGACAGCAACCTCCATCAACACTGAAGCTTTCTTT. This sequence encodes CASSKALPWTATSINTEAFF.

The chain joins TRBV6-6 to TRBJ2-7; D may be TRBD1 or TRBD2 (5 bases each). Trimming removed 7 bases at V and 5 bases at J, with 15 bases between. The V gene's germline CDR1 is MNHNY and CDR2 SVGAGI (reference sequence). The CDR3 length is 13 residues. The CDR3: CASIPGRGHEQYF. The CDR3 DNA reads as TGTGCCAGCATTCCGGGACGCGGTCACGAGCAGTACTTC.

The gene calls are TRBV5-8 and TRBJ2-5; 10 nucleotides agree with TRBD1. CDR1 is SGHTS, CDR2 YDEGEE, per germline. J lost 6 bases, V lost 2 bases, and 4 bases had no gene match. The CDR3 sequence is 14 residues long. This CDR3 reads CASSFDRGRKTQYF. In nucleotides, the CDR3 is TGTGCCAGCAGCTTCGACAGGGGGCGGAAGACCCAGTACTTC. Looking up the rest from reference TRBV5-8 and TRBJ2-5 gives the full variable domain: EAGVTQSPTHLIKTRGQQATLRCSPISGHTSVYWYQQALGLGLQFLLWYDEGEERNRGNFPPRFSGRQFPNYSSELNVNALELEDSALYLCASSFDRGRKTQYFGPGTRLLVL.

The rearrangement joins TRBV7-3 to TRBJ1-1; 8 bases are a match to TRBD1. The CDR3 covers 14 residues. Germline assignment: CDR1 SGHTA and CDR2 FQGTGA. After removal of 3 bases from V and 3 bases from J, the junction contained 3 bases not matched to a gene. The CDR3 DNA reads as TGTGCCAGCAGCTTTACAGGGGGTGACACTGAAGCTTTCTTT. This codes for CASSFTGGDTEAFF.

The chain carries TRBV6-5 and TRBJ1-2; no reliable D call. Germline CDR1 is MNHEY and CDR2 is SVGAGI. The CDR3 consists of 13 residues. Trimming shortened V by 0 bases and J by 7 bases, and 9 bases separated the two germline ends. The CDR3 DNA reads as TGTGCCAGCAGTTACTCGGGTCCTGCTGGCTACACCTTC. Translating it yields CASSYSGPAGYTF.

V and J are TRBV6-4 and TRBJ2-7; 8 positions match TRBD2. The V gene end was trimmed by 7 bases and the J gene end by 5 bases; junction bases not matched to a gene: 19. The CDR3 has 17 residues. Germline CDR1 MRHNA, CDR2 SNTAGT. Written as DNA, the CDR3 is TGTGCCAGCATCTCCCCCAAGCGGGAGAAATTTTCGGACGAGCAGTACTTC. Protein sequence: CASISPKREKFSDEQYF.

The gene calls are TRBV27 and TRBJ2-5; 13 nucleotides line up with TRBD2. Trimming at V came to 5 bases and at J to 4 bases, leaving 10 bases not matched to a gene. The CDR3 has 17 residues. CDR1 and CDR2 (germline): MNHEY, SMNVEV (reference sequence). The CDR3 is CASSPRTSGGGIETQYF. The CDR3 DNA reads as TGTGCCAGCAGTCCGAGGACTAGCGGGGGAGGTATAGAGACCCAGTACTTC.

This chain joins TRBV5-4 and TRBJ2-3; D possibly uses TRBD1 or TRBD2 (7 bases each). The V end lost 4 bases, the J end lost 4 bases, and 10 bases lay between the germline ends. CDR3 length: 13 amino acids. In germline, CDR1 is SGHNT, CDR2 YYREEE (reference sequence). The CDR3 loop is CASSPGGADTQYF. The CDR3 DNA reads as TGTGCCAGCAGCCCAGGGGGGGCAGATACGCAGTATTTT.

The chain joins TRBV29-1 to TRBJ2-5; a possible D gene is TRBD1 (7 bases). Germline V gene data show CDR1 as SQVTM and CDR2 as ANQGSEA. V was cut by 3 bases and J by 5 bases, with 16 bases left in between. The CDR3 runs 14 residues. CDR3 bases: TGCAGCGTTGAGGACGACAGGGAGGACGAGACCCAGTACTTC. This encodes CSVEDDREDETQYF.

The chain links TRBV4-2 to TRBJ2-1; no firm D call. The length of the CDR3 is 12 residues. The germline V and J ends were trimmed by 0 bases and 6 bases, with 3 bases remaining between them. CDR1 and CDR2 from the germline V gene are LGHNA and YNFKEQ. The CDR3 sequence: CASSQEVNEQFF. CDR3 bases: TGTGCCAGCAGCCAAGAGGTCAATGAGCAGTTCTTC.

J is TRBJ1-1 and V is TRBV4-2; weak D call: TRBD1 (5 bases). Looked up from germline, CDR1 is LGHNA and CDR2 is YNFKEQ. This CDR3 region has 15 residues. V dropped 2 bases and J dropped 1 base, with 11 bases sitting between them. DNA of the CDR3: TGTGCCAGCAGCCAACCTCAGGGTTGGAACACTGAAGCTTTCTTT. It codes for CASSQPQGWNTEAFF.

The chain recombines TRBV15 with TRBJ2-2; TRBD1 matches 7 bases. Germline V gene lookup returns CDR1 LNHNV and CDR2 YYDKDF (reference sequence). The CDR3 is 16 residues long. The V gene end was trimmed by 5 bases and the J gene end by 0 bases; junction bases not matched to a gene: 6. The CDR3: CATSGRGQANTGELFF. The CDR3 nucleotides read TGTGCCACCAGCGGCCGTGGACAGGCGAACACCGGGGAGCTGTTTTTT.

The chain combines TRBV2 with TRBJ1-1; possibly TRBD1 for D (6 bases). Trimming cost V 6 bases and J 3 bases, with 11 bases left between them. The CDR3 totals 13 residues. CDR1 SNHLY and CDR2 FYNNEI come from the germline V gene. DNA of the CDR3: TGTGCCAGCAGCGGAGGGGGGGACACTGAAGCTTTCTTT. This translates into CASSGGGDTEAFF.

The chain employs TRBV19 and TRBJ2-7, with D tentatively TRBD2 (6 bases). This CDR3 has 14 residues. Germline CDR1 reads LNHDA; CDR2 reads SQIVND (reference sequence). Trimming stripped 1 base from V and 5 bases from J, with 12 bases between. The CDR3 loop is CASSIGLAPDEQYF. The CDR3 nucleotides read TGTGCCAGTAGTATAGGGCTAGCGCCTGACGAGCAGTACTTC.

The J gene is TRBJ1-4, the V gene TRBV19; 7 bases are shared with TRBD1. The ends lost 5 bases at V and 8 bases at J; junction bases unmatched: 11. The CDR3 runs 15 residues. From germline, CDR1 is LNHDA and CDR2 SQIVND (reference sequence). The CDR3 here is CASSASGGVGEKLFF. CDR3 bases: TGTGCCAGTAGTGCGTCAGGGGGGGTTGGAGAAAAACTGTTTTTT.

The V and J genes are TRBV27 and TRBJ2-7, with 12 positions matching TRBD2. The V segment lost 6 bases and the J segment 5 bases; nucleotides outside the gene matches: 11. The length of the CDR3 is 16 residues. The germline V gene has CDR1 MNHEY and CDR2 SMNVEV (reference sequence). The CDR3 coding sequence is TGTGCCAGCAGGTCACTAGCGGGAGGAGGGCGGGACGAGCAGTACTTC. It specifies CASRSLAGGGRDEQYF.